Here is one TCR beta chain with its context. Its specificity is not known. These data come from a study of T-cell reconstitution after alpha-beta-depleted transplantation in children. Study conclusions and caveats: Alpha-beta T cells about two months after transplant reportedly derived from several hundred expanded graft clones.

This CDR3 spans 17 amino acids. Germline CDR1 reads SGDLS; CDR2 reads YYNGEE. Trimming removed 9 bases from V and 4 bases from J; junction bases left unmatched: 16. Preparation of the TCRbeta library involved a method that used unique molecular identifiers. One entry per CDR3 protein, called by TCRdb with MiXCR from the PCR reads. The sample yields about 500,000 distinct CDR3 sequences, more than 9.5% seen once. The genes are TRBV9 and TRBJ2-1; 10 nucleotides line up with TRBD2. The source is a female patient aged 2-9 years who had a stem cell transplant for aplastic anemia, so the T cells may come from the graft donor. The source was PBMCs, mostly from graft donor cells, collected 180 days after TCRalphabeta/CD19-depleted stem cell transplant. The CDR3 nucleotides read TGTGCCACCACCGGGGGGCTAGCGGGAGATAAGTACAATGAGCAGTTCTTC. It specifies CATTGGLAGDKYNEQFF. Using reference TRBV9 and TRBJ2-1 for the parts outside the CDR3, the full variable domain is DSGVTQTPKHLITATGQRVTLRCSPRSGDLSVYWYQQSLDQGLQFLIQYYNGEERAKGNILERFSAQQFPDLHSELNLSSLELGDSALYFCATTGGLAGDKYNEQFFGPGTRLTVL.